The rows below give T cell receptor beta chains drawn from one sample of a study of CD8 T cells in Susac syndrome. TCRdb passed the immunoSEQ multiplex PCR reads through MiXCR, listing each CDR3 protein once. This sample carries about 110,000 distinct CDR3 sequences, approximately 94% of them seen once, and the ten largest clones take roughly 0.43%. Specimen: CD8+ T cells from PBMCs. The receptors originated from a human donor with Susac syndrome. Both conserved end residues are part of each CDR3. Fields, in order: V gene, D gene, clone size, J gene, CDR3 DNA, CDR3 protein. The D gene is left open where the match is weak. Not all rows give a size; the values are once, few, many and, for expanded clones, a class.

TRBV7-6,TRBD1,-,TRBJ2-2,TGTGCCAGCAGCTCCGGGACAGGGGCCCTACATAACACCGGGGAGCTGTTTTTT,CASSSGTGALHNTGELFF
TRBV6-1,-,-,TRBJ2-5,TGTGCCAGCAGGGGGCCTAACGGGGGGACCCAGTACTTC,CASRGPNGGTQYF
TRBV3-1,TRBD1,-,TRBJ1-2,TGTGCCAGCAGCTACCGGGACAGGGGGAACTATGGCTACACCTTC,CASSYRDRGNYGYTF
TRBV4-1,-,-,TRBJ2-7,TGCGCCAGCAGCCACGACAGGTCAGGTAAGGGGACCTACGAGCAGTACTTC,CASSHDRSGKGTYEQYF
TRBV18,-,-,TRBJ2-7,TGTGCCAGCTCGCCCGGGACGGACTCCTACGAGCAGTACTTC,CASSPGTDSYEQYF
TRBV7-9,-,-,TRBJ2-1,TGTGCCAGCAGAGGTGTGGACGCGTTCTCCTACAATGAGCAGTTCTTC,CASRGVDAFSYNEQFF
TRBV2,-,-,TRBJ1-2,TGTGCCAGCAGTGAAGCACCCGCAGGGAACTATGGCTACACCTTC,CASSEAPAGNYGYTF
TRBV20-1,-,-,TRBJ2-1,TGCAGTGCTAACACGGGCCTCCGCTCCTACAATGAGCAGTTCTTC,CSANTGLRSYNEQFF
TRBV4-1,-,-,TRBJ1-1,TGCGCCAGCGGTTATTTGAACACTGAAGCTTTCTTT,CASGYLNTEAFF
TRBV9,TRBD2,-,TRBJ2-7,TGTGCCAGCAGCGTAGGGTCCACTAGCGGGACCTACGAGCAGTACTTC,CASSVGSTSGTYEQYF
TRBV27,-,-,TRBJ2-1,TGTGCCAGCAGTTTGGGATTAGGGTACAATGAGCAGTTCTTC,CASSLGLGYNEQFF
TRBV27,-,-,TRBJ1-1,TGTGCCAGCAGAGCAGACCGGGACCGTGAAGCTTTCTTT,CASRADRDREAFF
TRBV27,-,-,TRBJ1-1,TGTGCCAGCAGTTCGGCGAACACTGAAGCTTTCTTT,CASSSANTEAFF
TRBV27,-,-,TRBJ2-3,TGTGCCAGCAGTTTCGGCCCCACAGATACGCAGTATTTT,CASSFGPTDTQYF
TRBV7-9,-,-,TRBJ2-1,TGTGCCAGCAGCACAAACACAGGGTACAATGAGCAGTTCTTC,CASSTNTGYNEQFF
TRBV24-1,-,-,TRBJ2-2,TGTGCCACCAGTGATTTGCCGGGTGGAAACACCGGGGAGCTGTTTTTT,CATSDLPGGNTGELFF
TRBV27,-,-,TRBJ2-2,TGTGCCAGCAGTCGACCGGACCTCGGGGAGCTGTTTTTT,CASSRPDLGELFF
TRBV12-3/TRBV12-4,-,few,TRBJ1-1,TGTGCCAGCAGTTGGGGGGGAGAAGCTTTCTTT,CASSWGGEAFF
TRBV7-6,TRBD2,-,TRBJ2-1,TGTGCCAGCAGCCCCTCGACTAGCCCCAATGAGCAGTTCTTC,CASSPSTSPNEQFF
TRBV9,-,-,TRBJ1-1,TGTGCCAGCAGCGTAGCCCCCTTGACAGATATGAACACTGAAGCTTTCTTT,CASSVAPLTDMNTEAFF
TRBV5-4,-,-,TRBJ2-3,TGTGCCAGCAGCTTGGTGACAGTTCTTAGCACAGATACGCAGTATTTT,CASSLVTVLSTDTQYF
TRBV2,-,-,TRBJ2-7,TGTGCCAGCAGTGAAGGGTTCTCCTACGAGCAGTACTTC,CASSEGFSYEQYF
TRBV29-1,-,-,TRBJ1-1,TGCAGCCTCTCCTTGGGAGAGAACACTGAAGCTTTCTTT,CSLSLGENTEAFF
TRBV7-9,-,-,TRBJ2-5,TGTGCCAGCAGCTTAATGCCCGGACGGACCGGCCAGTACTTC,CASSLMPGRTGQYF
TRBV12-3/TRBV12-4,-,-,TRBJ1-1,TGTGCCAGCAGTTTAGCGGATAAAAAAGCTTTCTTT,CASSLADKKAFF